The next 14 T cell receptor beta chains were all read from a single sample in a study of cytomegalovirus exposure and HLA in healthy donors. Amplification used 60 Vbeta primers and 13 Jbeta primers. Produced via immunoSEQ multiplex PCR; TCRdb's table is partial and in-frame only. The table records about 130,000 clones, around 73% of them present only once. The sequenced sample consisted of PBMCs. These receptors all stem from a human donor in good health.

V usage is TRBV5-4 and J usage is TRBJ2-2, with TRBD2 matching over 9 bases. The germline V gene encodes CDR1 SGHNT and CDR2 YYREEE (reference sequence). The CDR3 sequence is 13 residues long. After removal of 4 bases from V and 8 bases from J, the junction contained 3 bases not matched to a gene. CDR3 protein: CASSRGLAGELFF. CDR3 bases: TGTGCCAGCAGCCGTGGACTAGCGGGGGAGCTGTTTTTT.

As DNA, the CDR3 is TGCAGCGCGGATAGGACAGGGGTCGATGAGCAGTTCTTC. Amino acids: CSADRTGVDEQFF. The chain links TRBV29-1 to TRBJ2-1; 9 bases are shared with TRBD1. This CDR3 contains 13 residues. In germline, CDR1 is SQVTM, CDR2 ANQGSEA. V trimming: 7 bases; J trimming: 8 bases; junction bases outside the gene matches: 9.

Details on this clone: One junction end does not reproduce the germline sequence, and a read error may be involved. This rearrangement joins TRBV7-9 to TRBJ2-1, with a weak D call TRBD2 (5 bases). CDR3 length equals 13 residues. Germline V gene data show CDR1 as SEHNR and CDR2 as FQNEAQ (reference sequence). CDR3 in DNA: TGTTCCAGCAGCTTAGCGCGTTCCCGGGAGCAGTTCTTC. Its protein product is CSSSLARSREQFF.

The chain employs TRBV20-1 and TRBJ2-7; D is perhaps TRBD1 (5 bases). The V end was cut by 6 bases, the J end by 2 bases, with 8 bases between. The germline CDR1 and CDR2 sequences are DFQATT and SNEGSKA (reference sequence). This CDR3 is 11 amino acids long. The CDR3 loop reads CSAWTPYEQYF. In nucleotides, the CDR3 is TGCAGTGCATGGACACCCTACGAGCAGTACTTC.

This chain connects TRBV18 to TRBJ1-2; a possible D gene is TRBD1 (5 bases). The CDR3 runs 14 residues. The germline V gene encodes CDR1 KGHSH and CDR2 LQKENI. V lost 0 bases to trimming and J lost 4 bases, with 9 bases between them. The DNA for the CDR3 is TGTGCCAGCTCACCACCCTCAGGGATCTATGGCTACACCTTC. Its protein is CASSPPSGIYGYTF.

This rearrangement joins TRBV9 to TRBJ2-2; D may be TRBD2 (6 bases). The CDR3 sequence is 15 residues long. In germline, CDR1 is SGDLS, CDR2 YYNGEE. With 4 bases removed from V and 6 bases from J, the gap between germline ends came to 16 bases. CDR3 region: CASSPDGSGAGELFF. The CDR3 DNA reads TGTGCCAGCAGCCCGGACGGGAGTGGCGCCGGGGAGCTGTTTTTT.

The rearrangement links TRBV6-6 to TRBJ2-7; perhaps TRBD2 as D (5 bases). Between the trimmed V and J ends, which lost 0 bases and 2 bases, there was a span of 8 bases. Germline CDR1 is MNHNY and CDR2 is SVGAGI (reference sequence). The length of the CDR3 is 14 residues. CDR3 residues: CASSYSAGAYEQYF. The DNA of the CDR3 is TGTGCCAGCAGTTACTCGGCGGGTGCCTACGAGCAGTACTTC.

The chain links TRBV5-6 to TRBJ1-1, with 8 bases identical to TRBD1. The CDR3 spans 16 residues. Losses at the gene ends were 0 bases for V and 0 bases for J; bases not matched to a gene: 4. Germline V gene data show CDR1 as SGHDT and CDR2 as YYEEEE. The CDR3 DNA is TGTGCCAGCAGCTTGGACAGGGGGAATATGAACACTGAAGCTTTCTTT. It specifies CASSLDRGNMNTEAFF.

This chain uses TRBV6-1 with TRBJ2-7, with TRBD2 identical over 8 bases. The V and J ends lost 5 bases and 5 bases, in that order; junction bases with no gene match: 8. The CDR3 totals 14 residues. Germline CDR1 MNHNS, CDR2 SASEGT. CDR3: CASSPGGALNEQYF. The CDR3 bases are TGTGCCAGCAGTCCGGGGGGGGCGCTCAACGAGCAGTACTTC.

The chain is built from TRBV7-9 and TRBJ1-2; a weak D match, TRBD1 (5 bases). Germline V gives CDR1 SEHNR, CDR2 FQNEAQ (reference sequence). V was trimmed by 5 bases and J by 5 bases, leaving 21 bases between them. The CDR3 totals 16 residues. The CDR3 here is CASSPRGVVYFYGYTF. In DNA, the CDR3 is TGTGCCAGCAGCCCCCGGGGGGTCGTCTATTTTTATGGCTACACCTTC.

This chain joins TRBV5-1 and TRBJ1-6; D is unresolved. Germline CDR1 and CDR2: SGHRS and YFSETQ. There are 15 residues in the CDR3. V dropped 1 base and J dropped 7 bases, with 12 bases sitting between them. CDR3 sequence reads: CASSLSPVTNSPLHF. The DNA of the CDR3 is TGCGCCAGCAGCTTGTCCCCGGTAACGAATTCACCCCTCCACTTT.

The chain joins TRBV27 to TRBJ2-7, with D perhaps matching TRBD1 (6 bases). The germline V gene encodes CDR1 MNHEY and CDR2 SMNVEV (reference sequence). V was clipped by 7 bases and J by 0 bases, with 13 bases between them. The length of the CDR3 is 14 residues. The CDR3 sequence: CASNLRDISYEQYF. CDR3 DNA sequence: TGTGCCAGCAACCTACGGGACATCTCCTACGAGCAGTACTTC.

The chain joins TRBV25-1 to TRBJ2-2; 7 bases align to TRBD2. With 4 bases clipped from V and 1 base from J, the junction kept 0 bases outside the gene matches. Germline values: CDR1 MGHDK, CDR2 SYGVNS. This CDR3 is built from 14 residues. CDR3: CASSGGGNTGELFF. CDR3 sequence (DNA): TGTGCCAGCAGTGGGGGGGGGAACACCGGGGAGCTGTTTTTT. Variable domain in full (rest from reference TRBV25-1 and TRBJ2-2): EADIYQTPRYLVIGTGKKITLECSQTMGHDKMYWYQQDPGMELHLIHYSYGVNSTEKGDLSSESTVSRIRTEHFPLTLESARPSHTSQYLCASSGGGNTGELFFGEGSRLTVL.

This rearrangement joins TRBV5-6 to TRBJ2-7; 9 bases fit TRBD1. V lost 4 bases, J lost 2 bases, and 4 bases stayed unmatched. In germline, CDR1 is SGHDT, CDR2 YYEEEE. The CDR3 is 14 amino acids. The CDR3 coding sequence is TGTGCCAGCAGCGACCGACAGGGGGCCTACGAGCAGTACTTC. It yields the protein CASSDRQGAYEQYF.